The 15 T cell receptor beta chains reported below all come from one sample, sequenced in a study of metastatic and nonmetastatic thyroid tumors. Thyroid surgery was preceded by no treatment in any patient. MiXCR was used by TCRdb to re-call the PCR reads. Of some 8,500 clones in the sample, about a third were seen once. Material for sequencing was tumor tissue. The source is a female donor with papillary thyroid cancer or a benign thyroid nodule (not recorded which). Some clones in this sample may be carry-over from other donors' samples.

The CDR3 here is CASSVSGEDYEQYF. The CDR3 DNA follows: TGTGCCAGCAGCGTTAGCGGGGAGGACTACGAGCAGTACTTC. V and J are TRBV7-2 and TRBJ2-7; 8 positions agree with TRBD2. This CDR3 region has 14 residues. V dropped 5 bases and J dropped 3; count of bases not matched to a gene: 6. Germline V gives CDR1 SGHTA, CDR2 FQGNSA.

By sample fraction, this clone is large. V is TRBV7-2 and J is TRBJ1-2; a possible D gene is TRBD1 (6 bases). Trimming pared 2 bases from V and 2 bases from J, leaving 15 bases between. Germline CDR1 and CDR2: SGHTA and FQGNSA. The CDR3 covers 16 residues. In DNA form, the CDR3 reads TGTGCCAGCAGCTTATGGGCCGGGGGCGCGAACTATGGCTACACCTTC. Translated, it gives CASSLWAGGANYGYTF. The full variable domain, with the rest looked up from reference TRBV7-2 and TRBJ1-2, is GAGVSQSPSNKVTEKGKDVELRCDPISGHTALYWYRQSLGQGLEFLIYFQGNSAPDKSGLPSDRFSAERTGGSVSTLTIQRTQQEDSAVYLCASSLWAGGANYGYTFGSGTRLTVV.

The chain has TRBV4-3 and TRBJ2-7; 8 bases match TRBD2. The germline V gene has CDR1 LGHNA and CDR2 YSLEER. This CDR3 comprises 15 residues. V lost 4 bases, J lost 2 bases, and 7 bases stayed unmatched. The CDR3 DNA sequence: TGCGCCAGCAGCCGAGCACCGGGACTAGCCTACGAGCAGTACTTC. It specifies CASSRAPGLAYEQYF.

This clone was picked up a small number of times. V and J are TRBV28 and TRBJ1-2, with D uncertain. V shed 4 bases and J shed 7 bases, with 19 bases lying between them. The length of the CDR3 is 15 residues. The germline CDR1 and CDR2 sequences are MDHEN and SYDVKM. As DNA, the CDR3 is TGTGCCAGCAGTTCCTACTCATCCGACGGAGGTGGCTACACCTTC. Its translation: CASSSYSSDGGGYTF.

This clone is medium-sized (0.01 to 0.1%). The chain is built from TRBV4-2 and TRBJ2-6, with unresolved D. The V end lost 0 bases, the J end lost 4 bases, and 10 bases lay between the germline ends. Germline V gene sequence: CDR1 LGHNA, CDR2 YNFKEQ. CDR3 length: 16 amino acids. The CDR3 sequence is CASSQDSGYGANVLTF. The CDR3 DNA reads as TGTGCCAGCAGCCAAGATTCCGGGTACGGGGCCAACGTCCTGACTTTC.

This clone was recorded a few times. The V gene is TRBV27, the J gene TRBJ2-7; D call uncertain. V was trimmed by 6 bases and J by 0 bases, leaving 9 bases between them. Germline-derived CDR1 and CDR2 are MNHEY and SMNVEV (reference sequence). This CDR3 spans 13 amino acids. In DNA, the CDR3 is TGTGCCAGCAGGCTGACGGGCTCCTACGAGCAGTACTTC. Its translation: CASRLTGSYEQYF.

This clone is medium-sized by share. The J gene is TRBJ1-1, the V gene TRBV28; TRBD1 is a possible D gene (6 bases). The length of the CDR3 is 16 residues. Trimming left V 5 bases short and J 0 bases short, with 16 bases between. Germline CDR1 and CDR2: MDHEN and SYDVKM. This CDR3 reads CASSRHPDRMNTEAFF. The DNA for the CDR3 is TGTGCCAGCAGTAGGCACCCCGACAGGATGAACACTGAAGCTTTCTTT.

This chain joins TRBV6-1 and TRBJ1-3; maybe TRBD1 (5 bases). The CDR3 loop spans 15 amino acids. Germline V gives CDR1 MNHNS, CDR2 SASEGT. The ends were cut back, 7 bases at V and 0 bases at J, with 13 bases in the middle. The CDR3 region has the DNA TGTGCCAGCAAAACAGGAATCTTCTCTGGAAACACCATATATTTT. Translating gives CASKTGIFSGNTIYF.

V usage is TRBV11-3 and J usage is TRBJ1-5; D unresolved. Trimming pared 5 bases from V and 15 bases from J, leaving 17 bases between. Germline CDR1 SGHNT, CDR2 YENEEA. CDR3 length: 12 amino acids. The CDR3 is CASSTSSVDPHF. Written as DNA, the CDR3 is TGTGCCAGCAGCACCTCCTCCGTAGACCCGCATTTT.

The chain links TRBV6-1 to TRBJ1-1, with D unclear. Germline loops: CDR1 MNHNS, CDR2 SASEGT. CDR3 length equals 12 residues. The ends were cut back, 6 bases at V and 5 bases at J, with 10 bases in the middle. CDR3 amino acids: CASRITGTEAFF. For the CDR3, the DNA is TGTGCCAGCAGGATTACGGGGACTGAAGCTTTCTTT.

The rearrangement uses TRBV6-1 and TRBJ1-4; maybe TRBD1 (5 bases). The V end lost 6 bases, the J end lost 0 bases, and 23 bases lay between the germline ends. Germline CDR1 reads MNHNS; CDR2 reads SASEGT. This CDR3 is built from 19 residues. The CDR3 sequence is CASSKRDGQFPTTNEKLFF. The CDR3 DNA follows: TGTGCCAGCAGCAAACGGGACGGACAATTTCCGACAACTAATGAAAAACTGTTTTTT.

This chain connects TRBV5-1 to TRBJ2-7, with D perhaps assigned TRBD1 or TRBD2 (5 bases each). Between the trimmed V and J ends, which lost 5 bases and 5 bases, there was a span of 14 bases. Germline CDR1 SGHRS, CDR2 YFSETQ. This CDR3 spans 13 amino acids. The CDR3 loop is CASRLLQGHEQYF. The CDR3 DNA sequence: TGCGCCAGCAGATTGCTCCAGGGACACGAGCAGTACTTC.

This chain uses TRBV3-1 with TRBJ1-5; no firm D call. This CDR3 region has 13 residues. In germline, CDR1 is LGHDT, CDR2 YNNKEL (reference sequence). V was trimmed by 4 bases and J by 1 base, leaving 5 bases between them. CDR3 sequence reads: CASSRDSNQPQHF. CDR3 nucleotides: TGTGCCAGCAGCCGCGACAGCAATCAGCCCCAGCATTTT.

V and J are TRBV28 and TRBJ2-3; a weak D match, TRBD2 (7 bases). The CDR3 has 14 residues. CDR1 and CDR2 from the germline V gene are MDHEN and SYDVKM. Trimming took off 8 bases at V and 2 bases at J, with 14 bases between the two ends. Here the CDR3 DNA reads TGTGCCAGCTTTGGGGGGGGCTTCACAGATACGCAGTATTTT. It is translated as CASFGGGFTDTQYF.

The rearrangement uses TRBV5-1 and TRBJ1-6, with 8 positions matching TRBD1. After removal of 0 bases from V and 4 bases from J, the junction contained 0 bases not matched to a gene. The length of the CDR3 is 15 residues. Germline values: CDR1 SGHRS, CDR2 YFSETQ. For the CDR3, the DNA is TGCGCCAGCAGCTTGGACAGGGGGTATAATTCACCCCTCCACTTT. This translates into CASSLDRGYNSPLHF.